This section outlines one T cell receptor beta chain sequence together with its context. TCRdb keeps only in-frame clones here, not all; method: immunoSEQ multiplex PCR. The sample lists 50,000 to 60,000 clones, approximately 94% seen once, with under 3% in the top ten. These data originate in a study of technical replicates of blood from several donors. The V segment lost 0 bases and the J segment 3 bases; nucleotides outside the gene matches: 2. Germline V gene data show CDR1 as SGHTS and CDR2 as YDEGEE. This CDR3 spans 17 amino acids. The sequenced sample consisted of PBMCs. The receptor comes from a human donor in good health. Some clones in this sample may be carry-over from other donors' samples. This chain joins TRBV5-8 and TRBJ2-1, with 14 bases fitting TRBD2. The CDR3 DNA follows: TGTGCCAGCAGCTTGGGGACTAGCGGGGGGCTCTACAATGAGCAGTTCTTC. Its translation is CASSLGTSGGLYNEQFF.